These T cell receptor beta chains were read from a single sample in a study of high-grade serous ovarian cancer treatment subgroups. Sequenced by immunoSEQ multiplex PCR; TCRdb stores in-frame clones only, minus some. The data contain more than 950 clones, roughly 70% of them seen just once; the ten biggest clones take up approximately 14%. The specimen sequenced was tumor tissue. The receptors originated from a human donor with high-grade serous ovarian cancer. Each CDR3 is given with its conserved first and last residue. Each record gives: D gene, V gene, clone size, J gene, CDR3 length, CDR3 DNA, CDR3 protein. D genes are given only for firm matches. Size is omitted from some rows. Given values are once, few, many or a class for expanded clones.

-	TRBV6-1	hyperexpanded	TRBJ1-1	12	TGTGCCACCCTGTACGCGAGCCCTGAAGCTTTCTTT	CATLYASPEAFF
TRBD1	TRBV5-6	-	TRBJ1-2	15	TGTGCCAGCAGCTACCGACAGGGGAGGGGATATGGCTACACCTTC	CASSYRQGRGYGYTF
-	TRBV6-5	-	TRBJ2-5	16	TGTGCCAGCAGTTACGGGGTGTCTTTAGGGCAAGAGACCCAGTACTTC	CASSYGVSLGQETQYF
TRBD2	TRBV6-1	-	TRBJ2-1	17	TGTGCCAGCAGTGGCCTCAGGGGACTAGCGGACTACAATGAGCAGTTCTTC	CASSGLRGLADYNEQFF
-	TRBV7-2	-	TRBJ1-4	15	TGTGCCAGCAGCCCGGACCCAGGGGCTAATGAAAAACTGTTTTTT	CASSPDPGANEKLFF
-	TRBV5-1	-	TRBJ1-6	13	TGCGCCAGCAACAGGGATTCTAATTCACCCCTCCACTTT	CASNRDSNSPLHF
TRBD2	TRBV10-3	-	TRBJ2-3	18	TGTGCCATCAGCGCCTTTGGACTAGCGGGGGGGGGTCGGGATACGCAGTATTTT	CAISAFGLAGGGRDTQYF
TRBD2	TRBV5-1	-	TRBJ2-1	18	TGCGCCAGCAGCACCGGGACTAGCGGGGGAAGCTCCTACAATGAGCAGTTCTTC	CASSTGTSGGSSYNEQFF
-	TRBV27	-	TRBJ2-7	14	TGTGCCAGCAGTTTAGGCTTACAGACGGGGGAGCAGTACTTC	CASSLGLQTGEQYF
TRBD1	TRBV7-1	-	TRBJ1-1	14	TGTGCCAGCAGCTTAGTAAGGGGGCAGACTGAAGCTTTCTTT	CASSLVRGQTEAFF
-	TRBV6-1	-	TRBJ2-7	12	TGTGCCAGCAGTGAACCGGGCTACGAGCAGTACTTC	CASSEPGYEQYF
-	TRBV18	-	TRBJ2-2	17	TGTGCCAGCTCACCACGCGTCGGGGAATCAAACACCGGGGAGCTGTTTTTT	CASSPRVGESNTGELFF
TRBD1	TRBV10-3	-	TRBJ1-5	13	TGTGCCATCAAAGACAGGGACGATCAGCCCCAGCATTTT	CAIKDRDDQPQHF
-	TRBV28	-	TRBJ1-4	12	TGTGCCAGCAGTCCCCCTCGTGGGAAACTGTTTTTT	CASSPPRGKLFF
-	TRBV7-2	few	TRBJ2-7	15	TGTGCCAGCAGCTTGGAGTACGGGTCACTCTACGAGCAGTACTTC	CASSLEYGSLYEQYF
-	TRBV11-1	-	TRBJ1-3	14	TGTGCCAGCAGCTTGCCCGTATCTACAGACACCATATATTTT	CASSLPVSTDTIYF
TRBD2	TRBV19	-	TRBJ2-3	15	TGTGCCAGTAGTGCCCCTAGCGGGGGGTATGATACGCAGTATTTT	CASSAPSGGYDTQYF
TRBD1	TRBV14	few	TRBJ2-5	15	TGTGCCAGCAGCCTCGGGACAGGGAGAGGAGAGACCCAGTACTTC	CASSLGTGRGETQYF
TRBD1	TRBV5-1	-	TRBJ2-7	13	TGCGCCAGCAGCGGGACAGGAGTCTTCGAGCAGTACTTC	CASSGTGVFEQYF
-	TRBV6-1	-	TRBJ2-7	15	TGTGCCAGCAGTGAATTGGGGGGCGCCTCCTACGAGCAGTACTTC	CASSELGGASYEQYF
TRBD2	TRBV10-3	-	TRBJ2-6	17	TGTGCCATCATAGGTAGCGGGGGCACCTCTGGGGCCAACGTCCTGACTTTC	CAIIGSGGTSGANVLTF
-	TRBV6-4	-	TRBJ1-1	15	TGTGCCAGCAGTGCCGAAGGGGGGGGCATCGGTGAAGCTTTCTTT	CASSAEGGGIGEAFF
-	TRBV18	-	TRBJ1-2	13	TGTGCCAGCTCAGTGGACAAGTCCTATGGCTACACCTTC	CASSVDKSYGYTF
TRBD1	TRBV19	-	TRBJ1-2	13	TGTGCCAGTAGTCCTCAGGGGGCGGACGGCTACACCTTC	CASSPQGADGYTF
TRBD1	TRBV10-3	-	TRBJ1-1	11	TGTGCCGCCGGGACAGCCACTGAAGCTTTCTTT	CAAGTATEAFF
-	TRBV9	once	TRBJ1-2	15	TGTGCCAGCAGCGTCAGCGACCGGGCCTTCTATGGCTACACCTTC	CASSVSDRAFYGYTF
-	TRBV12-5	few	TRBJ1-5	13	TGTGCTAGTTGTCGACAGGTCAATCAGCCCCAGCATTTT	CASCRQVNQPQHF
-	TRBV11-2	-	TRBJ1-3	13	TGTGCCAGCAGCTTAGCAGGGGCAAACACCATATATTTT	CASSLAGANTIYF
TRBD2	TRBV4-3	-	TRBJ2-7	14	TGCGCCAGCAGCCAAGGACTAGCGGAGTACGAGCAGTACTTC	CASSQGLAEYEQYF
TRBD1	TRBV7-2	-	TRBJ1-1	16	TGTGCCAGCAGACGAGACAGGGGAGTAGCAAACACTGAAGCTTTCTTT	CASRRDRGVANTEAFF
TRBD2	TRBV4-1	-	TRBJ2-5	15	TGCGCCAGCAGCCAAGAGGGGGGAGCGGGGGAGACCCAGTACTTC	CASSQEGGAGETQYF
TRBD1	TRBV7-6	-	TRBJ2-3	15	TGTGCCAGCAGCCCGGACAGGGGGCGAGGAGATACGCAGTATTTT	CASSPDRGRGDTQYF
-	TRBV6-1	few	TRBJ1-5	16	TGTGCCAGCAGTGAAGTGGGGACCTCGAGCAATCAGCCCCAGCATTTT	CASSEVGTSSNQPQHF
-	TRBV5-1	-	TRBJ2-3	14	TGCGCCAGCAGTGCCAGGGGTGGCACAGATACGCAGTATTTT	CASSARGGTDTQYF
-	TRBV5-4	-	TRBJ2-7	11	TGTGCCAGCAGCTCCTCCTACGAGCAGTACTTC	CASSSSYEQYF
-	TRBV4-3	-	TRBJ1-5	15	TGCGCCAGCAGCCAAGATAGGGGAGCGGGTCAGCCCCAGCATTTT	CASSQDRGAGQPQHF
-	TRBV30	-	TRBJ2-3	13	TGTGCCTGGACTAGCCCGGGGCGGGATACGCAGTATTTT	CAWTSPGRDTQYF
TRBD1	TRBV10-1	-	TRBJ2-7	14	TGCGCCAGCAGTTCCGGGACAGTAGCGAACGAGCAGTACTTC	CASSSGTVANEQYF
TRBD1	TRBV19	-	TRBJ1-2	15	TGTGCCACCTCGACAGGGACTTACGCTGTTGTTGGCTACACCTTC	CATSTGTYAVVGYTF
TRBD2	TRBV10-1	few	TRBJ2-7	15	TGCGCCAGCAGTGGAAAGCGGGGGAGCTCCTACGAGCAGTACTTC	CASSGKRGSSYEQYF
-	TRBV5-4	-	TRBJ1-6	16	TGTGCCAGCAGCCCATTTCCAGGGGTGGATAATTCACCCCTCCACTTT	CASSPFPGVDNSPLHF
-	TRBV7-9	-	TRBJ2-2	15	TGTGCCAGCAGCTTAATACAGGCCCTCACCGGGGAGCTGTTTTTT	CASSLIQALTGELFF
TRBD2	TRBV7-6	once	TRBJ2-1	16	TGTGCCAGCAGCTTACTAGCGGGGGGCCCCTACAATGAGCAGTTCTTC	CASSLLAGGPYNEQFF
-	TRBV2	-	TRBJ2-5	15	TGTGCCAGCAGTGATTGGGGGGCAGGGAGGGAGACCCAGTACTTC	CASSDWGAGRETQYF
TRBD1	TRBV14	few	TRBJ1-6	14	TGTGCCAGCAGCCCACGACAGGGAGATTCACCCCTCCACTTT	CASSPRQGDSPLHF
-	TRBV6-6	-	TRBJ2-1	14	TGTGCCAGCAGTTACTCGACAGGTGGAAATGAGCAGTTCTTC	CASSYSTGGNEQFF
TRBD1	TRBV9	-	TRBJ1-2	14	TGTGCCAGCAGCGAGGGGGCCGATACTATGGGCTACACCTTC	CASSEGADTMGYTF
-	TRBV2	few	TRBJ1-4	13	TGTGCCAGCAGTCCAGGGCTGTGGGAAAAACTGTTTTTT	CASSPGLWEKLFF
-	TRBV5-4	few	TRBJ1-1	11	TGTGCCAGCAGCCCGGAGCATGAAGCTTTCTTT	CASSPEHEAFF
-	TRBV6-5	once	TRBJ1-5	14	TGTGCCAGCATCCAAGGAGATAGCAATCAGCCCCAGCATTTT	CASIQGDSNQPQHF
TRBD1	TRBV10-1	-	TRBJ2-7	15	TGCGCCAGCAGTGCGAGACAGGGGGCGACCCACGAGCAGTACTTC	CASSARQGATHEQYF
-	TRBV2	few	TRBJ2-3	13	TGTGCCAGCAAGTACGAAGAAACAGATACGCAGTATTTT	CASKYEETDTQYF